This T cell receptor (beta chain) is drawn from a study of T cell changes during pregnancy in multiple sclerosis. Generated by immunoSEQ multiplex PCR, the TCRdb table keeps only in-frame clones and is missing some. The sample lists some 93,000 clones; 90% to 95% were seen once. This clone is a singleton in its sample. Source: peripheral blood, taken after pregnancy. This sequence originates from a female donor in good health, enrolled as a control in a pregnancy study.

The CDR3 loop is CASLWTANEKLFF. In DNA, the CDR3 is TGTGCCAGCTTATGGACAGCTAATGAAAAACTGTTTTTT. V gene TRBV2 combines with J gene TRBJ1-4; TRBD1 might be the D (6 bases). Germline lookup yields CDR1 SNHLY and CDR2 FYNNEI. V was trimmed by 8 bases and J by 3 bases, leaving 10 bases between them. CDR3 length: 13 amino acids.